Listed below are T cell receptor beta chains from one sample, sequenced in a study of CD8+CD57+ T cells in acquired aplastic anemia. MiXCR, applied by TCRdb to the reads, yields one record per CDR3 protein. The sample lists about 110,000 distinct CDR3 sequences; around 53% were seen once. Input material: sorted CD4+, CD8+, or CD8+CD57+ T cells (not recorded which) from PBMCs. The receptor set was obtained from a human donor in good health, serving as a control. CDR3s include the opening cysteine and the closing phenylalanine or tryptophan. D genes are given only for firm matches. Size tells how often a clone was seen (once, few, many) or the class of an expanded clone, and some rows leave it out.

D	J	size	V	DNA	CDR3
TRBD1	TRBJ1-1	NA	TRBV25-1	TGTGCCAGCAGTCAGTCTAGGACAGGGGATGCTTTCTTT	CASSQSRTGDAFF
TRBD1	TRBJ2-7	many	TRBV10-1	TGCGCCAGCAGTGAGTCGGGACAGGGGTACGAGCAGTACTTC	CASSESGQGYEQYF
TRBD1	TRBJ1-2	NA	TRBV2	TGTGCCAGCAGTGAAATCGGGACAGGGAACTATGGCTACACCTTC	CASSEIGTGNYGYTF
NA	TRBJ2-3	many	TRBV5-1	TGCGCCAGCAGCTTGGCCAACTGGGCAGGGGGCACAGATACGCAGTATTTT	CASSLANWAGGTDTQYF
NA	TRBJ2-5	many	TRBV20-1	TGCAGTGCTAGACGCACAGCTCAAGAGACCCAGTACTTC	CSARRTAQETQYF
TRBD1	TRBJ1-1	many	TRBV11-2	TGTGCCAGCAGCTCGCCGGGACAGGGGGCCACTGAAGCTTTCTTT	CASSSPGQGATEAFF
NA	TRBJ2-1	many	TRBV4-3	TGCGCCAGCAGCCAAGGTCAGAATGAGCAGTTCTTC	CASSQGQNEQFF
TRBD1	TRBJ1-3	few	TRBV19	TGTGCCAGTAGGATGACAGGGGCAAGCTCTGGAAACACCATATATTTT	CASRMTGASSGNTIYF
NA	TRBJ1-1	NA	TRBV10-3	TGTGCCATCAGTGAGGTGGGCACTGAAGCTTTCTTT	CAISEVGTEAFF
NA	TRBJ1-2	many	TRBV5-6	TGTGCCAGCAGCTCGGGACCGAATTACACCTTC	CASSSGPNYTF
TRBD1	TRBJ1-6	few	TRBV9	TGTGCCAGCAGCTCTCGGGATGGGACAGGGAATTCACCCCTCCACTTT	CASSSRDGTGNSPLHF
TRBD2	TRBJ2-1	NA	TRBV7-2	TGTGCCAGCAGCTTTCCCGGGGGGGCCGCTTCCAATGAGCAGTTCTTC	CASSFPGGAASNEQFF
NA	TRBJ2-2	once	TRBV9	TGTGCCAGCACTGGGATCCATGACACCGGGGAGCTGTTTTTT	CASTGIHDTGELFF
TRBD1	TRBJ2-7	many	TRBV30	TGTGCCTGGAGTCTGACAGGGTCAAACGAGCAGTACTTC	CAWSLTGSNEQYF
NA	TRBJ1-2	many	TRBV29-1	TGCAGCGTTGCTCCTCAGGACTATGGCTACACCTTC	CSVAPQDYGYTF
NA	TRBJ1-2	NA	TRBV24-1	TGTGCCACCAGTGAATCCTTCAGGGACTATGGCTACACCTTC	CATSESFRDYGYTF
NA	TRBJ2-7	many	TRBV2	TGTGCCAGCACCGGGGTGCCCTACGAGCAGTACTTC	CASTGVPYEQYF
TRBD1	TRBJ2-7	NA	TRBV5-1	TGCGCCAGCAGCTTGGCCGGACAGGTCCTCGTAAATGAGCAGTACTTC	CASSLAGQVLVNEQYF
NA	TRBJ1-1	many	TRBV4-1	TGCGCCAGCAGCCAAGGGGTTAAGGGTAGGACTGAAGCTTTCTTT	CASSQGVKGRTEAFF
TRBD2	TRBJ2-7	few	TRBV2	TGTGCCAGCAGTCCAGGGACTAGCGGGAGTTACGAGCAGTACTTC	CASSPGTSGSYEQYF
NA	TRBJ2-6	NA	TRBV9	TGTGCCAGCAGCGATCTATCTGGGGCCAACGTCCTGACTTTC	CASSDLSGANVLTF
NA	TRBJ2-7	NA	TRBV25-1	TGTGCCAGCCTACAGGGTTGGGAGCAGTACTTC	CASLQGWEQYF
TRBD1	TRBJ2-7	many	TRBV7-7	TGTGCTAGCAGCTTAGCCGGGACAGGGGGCTACGAGCAGTACTTC	CASSLAGTGGYEQYF
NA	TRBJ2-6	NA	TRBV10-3	TGTGCCAGCAGCCGCAAGCAGGGAATCGCTCTGGGGGCCAACGTCCTGACTTTC	CASSRKQGIALGANVLTF
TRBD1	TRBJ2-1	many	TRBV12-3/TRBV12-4	TGTGCCAGCAGTTTAGGACAGGGGGTCAATGAGCAGTTCTTC	CASSLGQGVNEQFF
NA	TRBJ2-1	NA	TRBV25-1	TGTGCCAGCAGCAATGCAGGGGTGACGCAGTTCTTC	CASSNAGVTQFF
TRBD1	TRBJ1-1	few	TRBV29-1	TGCAGCGCCGTGGGACAGAGGAACACTGAAGCTTTCTTT	CSAVGQRNTEAFF
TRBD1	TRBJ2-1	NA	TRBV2	TGTGCCAGCAGATGGGGACAGGGGACCAACAATGAGCAGTTCTTC	CASRWGQGTNNEQFF
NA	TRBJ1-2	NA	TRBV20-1	TGCAGTGCTCAGAGAGGACGGGGAAACTATGGCTACACCTTC	CSAQRGRGNYGYTF
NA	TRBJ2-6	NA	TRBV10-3	TGTGCCATCAGTGACCGACAATACCCAAGGGTCCTGACTTTC	CAISDRQYPRVLTF
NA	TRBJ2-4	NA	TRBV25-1	TGTGCAGGGGGTGGGCCCCTCGGCGGCATTCAGTACTTC	CAGGGPLGGIQYF
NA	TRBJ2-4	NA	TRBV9	TGTACCAGCAGCGTGGGAGGGGGTGATAACATTCAGTACTTC	CTSSVGGGDNIQYF
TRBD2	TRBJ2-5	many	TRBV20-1	TGCAGTGCCATACTAGGACTAGCGGTACAAGAGACCCAGTACTTC	CSAILGLAVQETQYF
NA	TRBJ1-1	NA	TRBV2	TGTGCCAGTTCCTCGGACATGAACACTGAAGCTTTCTTT	CASSSDMNTEAFF
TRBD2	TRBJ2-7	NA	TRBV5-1	TGCGCCAGCAGCTTACGGACTAGGACCTACGAGCAGTACTTC	CASSLRTRTYEQYF